The rows below give T cell receptor beta chains drawn from one sample of a study of CD8+ T cells in alopecia areata. Only in-frame clones appear in the TCRdb table, and some are missing; sequencing was by immunoSEQ multiplex PCR. Found here are about 160,000 clones, less than 70% of them singletons; the top ten hold 14%. The material sequenced was CD4+ T cells sorted from blood, taken at week 24, from a patient treated with tofacitinib. These receptors came from a human donor with alopecia areata. Both conserved end residues are part of each CDR3. Fields, in order: D gene, clone size, V gene, J gene, CDR3 DNA, CDR3 protein. A D gene is named only where the DNA matches it firmly. Clone size is not always given. Where it is, it says once, few, many or a class for expanded clones.

.	.	TRBV11-3	TRBJ1-1	TGTGCCAGCAGCTTAGTATGGGGCAAAAACACTGAAGCTTTCTTT	CASSLVWGKNTEAFF
.	.	TRBV30	TRBJ1-2	TGTGCCTGGAGTCTTGGATATGGCTACACCTTC	CAWSLGYGYTF
.	.	TRBV18	TRBJ2-7	TGTGCCAGCTCATCCGGGACGCAGTACGAGCAGTACTTC	CASSSGTQYEQYF
TRBD1	few	TRBV29-1	TRBJ2-7	TGCAGCGTAAAACAGGGGACAGGTATCTACGAGCAGTACTTC	CSVKQGTGIYEQYF
.	.	TRBV6-5	TRBJ1-2	TGTGCCAGCAAGGCGGGGAACTATGGCTACACCTTC	CASKAGNYGYTF
TRBD1	.	TRBV29-1	TRBJ2-5	TGCAGCGTTGAGTGGCCCGGGACAGAGCAAGAGACCCAGTACTTC	CSVEWPGTEQETQYF
.	.	TRBV5-1	TRBJ2-7	TGCGCCAGCAGCTTGGGCCTGTTCGAAGCCTACGAGCAGTACTTC	CASSLGLFEAYEQYF
TRBD1	.	TRBV29-1	TRBJ1-2	TGCAGCGTCGGGACAGGGATTAACTATGGCTACACCTTC	CSVGTGINYGYTF
.	.	TRBV2	TRBJ2-2	TGTGCCAGCAGATCCACCGGGGAGCTGTTTTTT	CASRSTGELFF
.	.	TRBV7-2	TRBJ1-2	TGTGCCAGCAGCGCGGGGGGCTATGGCTACACCTTC	CASSAGGYGYTF
TRBD2	few	TRBV30	TRBJ2-5	TGTGCCTGTGGGACTAGCGGGGGTTTGGGAGAGACCCAGTACTTC	CACGTSGGLGETQYF
.	few	TRBV20-1	TRBJ2-5	TGCAGTGCTAGATCGGGAGAGACCCAGTACTTC	CSARSGETQYF
.	.	TRBV29-1	TRBJ1-5	TGCAGCGTTGGAGATGGCAATCAGCCCCAGCATTTT	CSVGDGNQPQHF
.	few	TRBV29-1	TRBJ1-5	TGCAGCACCTCCGAAAATAGCAATCAGCCCCAGCATTTT	CSTSENSNQPQHF
.	.	TRBV29-1	TRBJ1-1	TGCAGCGCCCATGGACTCTGGAACACTGAAGCTTTCTTT	CSAHGLWNTEAFF
.	.	TRBV30	TRBJ1-1	TGTGCCTGGATGTCCAGACTTAACACTGAAGCTTTCTTT	CAWMSRLNTEAFF
.	.	TRBV30	TRBJ2-5	TGTGCCTGGAGCGCCGGGACAGCGGGGGCCCAGTACTTC	CAWSAGTAGAQYF
.	.	TRBV4-2	TRBJ1-5	TGTGCCAGCAGCCAAGCGGGGATGAATCAGCCCCAGCATTTT	CASSQAGMNQPQHF
.	.	TRBV27	TRBJ2-7	TGTGCCAGCAGTCCGACCCGTTCTTCAGCGTTCTACGAGCAGTACTTC	CASSPTRSSAFYEQYF
.	.	TRBV7-2	TRBJ2-6	TGTGCCAGCAACCCCAGGGTCTCTGGGGCCAACGTCCTGACTTTC	CASNPRVSGANVLTF
TRBD1	.	TRBV2	TRBJ2-3	TGTGCCAGCAGTGGGGTTGGGACAGGGCCCACAGATACGCAGTATTTT	CASSGVGTGPTDTQYF
.	.	TRBV10-3	TRBJ2-1	TGTGCCATCAGCCCCTATCGAACCTCCTACAATGAGCAGTTCTTC	CAISPYRTSYNEQFF
.	.	TRBV7-6	TRBJ2-7	TGTGCCAGCAGCCCCAGGGCTGCTACGAACGAGCAGTACTTC	CASSPRAATNEQYF
TRBD2	.	TRBV29-1	TRBJ2-3	TGCAGCGTTGGCGGGGGGAACACAGATACGCAGTATTTT	CSVGGGNTDTQYF
TRBD1	few	TRBV5-1	TRBJ2-1	TGCGCCAGCAGCTTCGACAGGGTTGGAATCAATGAGCAGTTCTTC	CASSFDRVGINEQFF
.	.	TRBV4-1	TRBJ2-1	TGCGCCAGCAGCCAGGGGGTCGCCTGGGACTCCTACAATGAGCAGTTCTTC	CASSQGVAWDSYNEQFF
.	.	TRBV2	TRBJ1-2	TGTGCCAGGGCTCCCGCAGGGAGATGGGTTTATGGCTACACCTTC	CARAPAGRWVYGYTF
.	.	TRBV15	TRBJ2-7	TGTGCCACCAGCAGAGGAGCGGCAGGGGAACGGTACGAGCAGTACTTC	CATSRGAAGERYEQYF
.	.	TRBV5-1	TRBJ2-3	TGCGCCAGCAGCTTGGCCGTGGGGGGACTGCCAGATACGCAGTATTTT	CASSLAVGGLPDTQYF
TRBD1	.	TRBV5-1	TRBJ2-1	TGCGCCAGCAGCTTGGGTGGGACAGGACACAATGAGCAGTTCTTC	CASSLGGTGHNEQFF
.	.	TRBV6-5	TRBJ1-2	TGTGCCAGCAGTTCACGAAGTAGGCCAACAGCGGGCTACACCTTC	CASSSRSRPTAGYTF
.	once	TRBV29-1	TRBJ1-2	TGCAGCGTTGAACGAGGAAACTATGGCTACACCTTC	CSVERGNYGYTF
.	.	TRBV7-9	TRBJ1-6	TGTGCCAGCAGCTTAGACCCGCGGGGTAATTCACCCCTCCACTTT	CASSLDPRGNSPLHF
TRBD1	few	TRBV30	TRBJ1-1	TGTGCCTGGAGTGTTCAGACAGGGTGGAACACTGAAGCTTTCTTT	CAWSVQTGWNTEAFF
.	few	TRBV19	TRBJ1-1	TGTGCCAGTAGTATAGATCACTCGGGTACTGAAGCTTTCTTT	CASSIDHSGTEAFF
.	few	TRBV6-5	TRBJ2-7	TGTGCCATCAGCTCTGACAGGTTTTCCTACTACGAGCAGTACTTC	CAISSDRFSYYEQYF
.	.	TRBV5-1	TRBJ1-1	TGCGCCAGCAGCTTGGACGCGAACACTGAAGCTTTCTTT	CASSLDANTEAFF
.	.	TRBV10-3	TRBJ2-5	TGTGCCATCAGTGCGCAACAGCGGAAAGAGACCCAGTACTTC	CAISAQQRKETQYF
TRBD2	.	TRBV13	TRBJ2-3	TGTGCCAGCAGCAAAAGGGCTAGCGGGGCCACAGATACGCAGTATTTT	CASSKRASGATDTQYF
.	few	TRBV9	TRBJ2-2	TGTGCCAGCAGCGTAGAGGTTACCGGGGAGCTGTTTTTT	CASSVEVTGELFF
TRBD2	.	TRBV4-1	TRBJ2-3	TGCGCCAGCAGCCTACTAGCGGGGGGCACAGATACGCAGTATTTT	CASSLLAGGTDTQYF
.	few	TRBV11-2	TRBJ2-1	TGTGCCAGCAGTCGTTGGGAGGCCAATGAGCAGTTCTTC	CASSRWEANEQFF
.	.	TRBV27	TRBJ1-1	TGTGCCAGCATTAATCCCGGACGTGAATCTTTCTTT	CASINPGRESFF
.	.	TRBV30	TRBJ1-5	TGTGCCTGGAGTGTAGTAGGAAATCAGCCCCAGCATTTT	CAWSVVGNQPQHF
.	.	TRBV2	TRBJ2-5	TGTGCCAGCAGTGCCCCGGGGAGGATCGATGAGACCCAGTACTTC	CASSAPGRIDETQYF
.	.	TRBV7-2	TRBJ2-2	TGTGCCAGCAGCTTAGCGCAGGCGGCGAACACCGGGGAGCTGTTTTTT	CASSLAQAANTGELFF
.	.	TRBV23-1	TRBJ2-7	TGCGCCAGCAGTCAATCGAAGGGTGGGGGGTTCGAGCAGTACTTC	CASSQSKGGGFEQYF
.	few	TRBV5-1	TRBJ2-7	TGCGCCAGCAGCTTGGCCAGGACTACCTCCTACGAGCAGTACTTC	CASSLARTTSYEQYF
.	.	TRBV29-1	TRBJ1-1	TGCAGCGTTGAAGAAAAAACCAAAGCTTTCTTT	CSVEEKTKAFF
.	once	TRBV6-5	TRBJ2-4	TGTGCCAGCAGTTACTATCCAGGGCAAAACATTCAGTACTTC	CASSYYPGQNIQYF
.	.	TRBV5-4	TRBJ2-3	TGTGCCAGCAGCTTGGAGAGGGTAGGGGCCTCAGATACGCAGTATTTT	CASSLERVGASDTQYF
.	few	TRBV2	TRBJ1-1	TGTGCCAGCAGAGTATCGGGTAACACTGAAGCTTTCTTT	CASRVSGNTEAFF
.	.	TRBV30	TRBJ2-7	TGTGCCTGGAAGGGCAGGAGCGAGGAGCAGTACTTC	CAWKGRSEEQYF
TRBD1	.	TRBV30	TRBJ1-1	TGTGCCTGGAGTCAAGACAGGGGCACTGAAGCTTTCTTT	CAWSQDRGTEAFF
.	.	TRBV23-1	TRBJ2-7	TGCGCCAGCAGTCATCGAATTCCGACTATGGTGGGTTACGAGCAGTACTTC	CASSHRIPTMVGYEQYF
.	.	TRBV30	TRBJ2-7	TGTGCCTGGAGTGACCCTGGCAGGGGATGGTACGAGCAGTACTTC	CAWSDPGRGWYEQYF
.	.	TRBV2	TRBJ1-4	TGTGCCAGCAATCAGGGAATCGAAAAACTGTTTTTT	CASNQGIEKLFF
TRBD2	.	TRBV18	TRBJ2-1	TGTGCCAGCTCACCACTAGGACTAGCGGGCGGGGAGCAGTTCTTC	CASSPLGLAGGEQFF
.	.	TRBV29-1	TRBJ1-2	TGCAGCGCGGTGGCGGGGGCTAACTATGGCTACACCTTC	CSAVAGANYGYTF